The text below deals with one T cell receptor (beta chain). This clone was detected only a few times. The antigen it recognizes is unknown. Within one base of it there is no much larger clone, and no base qualities were kept. These data belong to a study of shared clonotypes between healthy human individuals (dated by TCRdb to the early 2020s). With respect to the entire study: The cohort comprised two women and a few men aged 18 to 49 years. For each donor, CD4 naive and CD4 memory were each given three plates, CD8 naive was given two plates, and CD8 memory was given one plate. Different laboratories and diverse techniques were used to prepare libraries and sequence TCR repertoires, to increase sequencing depth and limit assay-specific biases. To estimate repertoire size and how much clonotype sharing occurs between individuals, the study deeply sequenced the blood TCR repertoires of five healthy adults. Per donor, leukapheresis produced somewhere between about 0.8 and 9.5 billion PBMCs. General findings and caveats noted by the study authors: Naive subsets generally had larger estimated clonotype richness than memory subsets. Rarefaction of sorted-subset datasets indicated incomplete sequencing despite the large sequencing depth. When a handful of donors were compared, the shared fraction of clonotypes was roughly 5% for naive CD4, roughly 3.3% for naive CD8, 2% to 2.5% for memory CD4, and about 0.36% for memory CD8. Clonotypes shared by all four sorted-subset donors showed higher generation probabilities than non-shared clonotypes. Sampling was limited to blood, and TCR repertoires in tissue likely differ from TCR repertoires in blood. Because the study included only a small number of donors, the genetic and exposure-history diversity represented was limited. Pairwise subsampling led to the expectation that sequencing depth would affect the degree of clonotype sharing among donors.

The donors were healthy, HIV-negative adults with no recently reported acute infections or vaccinations. Every donor was a Caucasian adult residing in Nashville, Tennessee, USA. CD8 memory samples consisted of magnetically selected CD45RO+ cells combined with CCR7-negative CD45RA+ effector memory (TemRA) cells. After blood collection by leukapheresis, PBMCs were isolated using Ficoll-Histopaque density gradient centrifugation and then cryopreserved in the vapor phase of liquid nitrogen. Analytical flow cytometry was used to check the purity and quantity of every magnetically sorted T cell population. From each sorted fraction, genomic DNA was isolated and quantified by UV absorbance on a Nanodrop 2000c. Using the deep immunoSEQ assay, multiplex PCR amplified TCR CDR3 regions from genomic DNA. Extracted genomic DNA from each cell subset was distributed evenly across all wells of several immunoSEQ 96-well plates, and each plate was treated as a replicate. For sorted subsets, around 200 ng genomic DNA, equal to 30,000 or so T cell genomes, was loaded into each replicate PCR. Purified libraries were quantified with a Qubit 3.0 fluorometer, sized on a Bioanalyzer 2100, and re-quantified with the KAPA Library Quantification kit. Every immunoSEQ 96-well plate was sequenced on a separate single-read 150-cycle Illumina NextSeq 550 flow cell. In the source study's methods: The immunoSEQ output contained only junctional sequences without quality scores, so filtering could not match that applied to full-length reads. To assign V/J genes and CDR3, sequences were annotated using PyIR, a Python wrapper for IgBLAST v1.9, with IMGT germline references. Reads were filtered out if the reads had weak V/J assignments (E-value above 1e-6), no CDR3, stop codons, out-of-frame junctions, or ambiguous translated residues. A V3J clonotype was defined by an identical inferred V gene, J gene, and CDR3 amino acid sequence. Percentage overlap between repertoires was calculated by dividing the number of shared unique clonotypes by the size of the smaller repertoire. RTK rarefaction, the Chao1 estimator, and Recon v2.1 estimates of unobserved clonotypes were used to assess repertoire richness. For all TCRbeta clonotypes obtained by the gDNA method from a handful of donors, generation probabilities were computed with OLGA. The clones in this table, taken by TCRdb from immuneACCESS, are in-frame only. Not every clone is retained; where verified, under half of the shortfall comes from an unresolved V gene, and the cause of the rest is unknown. V, J and clone size are taken as reported in that table, and D and trimming were inferred from the DNA itself. For this sample the table gives some 87,000 clones, of which 60% to 70% were detected only once. The ten top clones hold roughly 52% of the sample.

The sequenced sample was memory CD8+ T cells sorted from blood. The cell subset or site label on this specimen signifies: CD45RO+ cells pooled with CCR7-negative TemRA cells. The receptor's source is a young man in good health.

The nucleotide sequence reads TGTGCCAGCACCTATTCCGGGACCCCGGATGAGCAGTTCTTC. Its translation is CASTYSGTPDEQFF. The chain links TRBV9 with TRBJ2-1; the D gene is perhaps TRBD1 or TRBD2, each of them matching over 5 bases. CDR1 and CDR2 were assigned from the germline V gene as SGDLS and YYNGEE. V and J are truncated by 6 bases and 8 bases respectively, leaving an intervening sequence of 18 bases. Including the terminal cysteine and phenylalanine, the CDR3 comprises 14 residues. The DNA shown is the 42-base CDR3, in frame from base 1.